The next 11 T cell receptor beta chains were all read from a single sample in a study of CD8+ T cells in alopecia areata. Treatment given: oral pan-JAK inhibitor, 5-10 mg twice daily. Extraction of RNA preceded its reverse transcription into cDNA, which served as the sequencing template. The method was immunoSEQ multiplex PCR; TCRdb's version includes in-frame clones alone and lacks a portion of them. The table lists approximately 90,000 clones, 70% to 85% of them singletons. Material: CD8+ T cells sorted from blood, obtained at approximately week 44, from a patient treated with tofacitinib. The receptors were gathered from a human donor with alopecia areata.

The rearrangement joins TRBV7-2 to TRBJ2-1, with 7 positions matching TRBD2. Germline trimming cut 2 bases from V and 6 bases from J; bases unmatched to any gene: 4. CDR1 is SGHTA, CDR2 FQGNSA, per germline. The CDR3 runs to 14 residues. The CDR3 loop reads CASSLMWGGNEQFF. DNA of the CDR3: TGTGCCAGCAGCTTAATGTGGGGGGGCAATGAGCAGTTCTTC.

The CDR3 sequence: CASSLGRSTDTQYF. CDR3 bases: TGTGCCAGCAGTTTGGGCAGATCCACAGATACGCAGTATTTT. The chain joins TRBV27 to TRBJ2-3; D is unresolved. V lost 3 bases, J lost 2 bases, and 9 bases lay in between. The CDR3 is 14 residues long. The germline V gene encodes CDR1 MNHEY and CDR2 SMNVEV (reference sequence).

The V call is TRBV7-7, the J call TRBJ2-1, with D possibly called TRBD1 or TRBD2 (6 bases each). V was pared by 1 base and J by 7 bases, with 14 bases between. CDR3 size: 15 residues. The germline gives CDR1 SSHAT, CDR2 FNYEAQ (reference sequence). DNA of the CDR3: TGTGCCAGCAGCTTAGGAAGGGGGGTGTTGAATGAGCAGTTCTTC. Translated: CASSLGRGVLNEQFF.

The rearrangement links TRBV2 to TRBJ2-1; a weak D match, TRBD2 (6 bases). V gave up 7 bases and J gave up 9 bases, with 25 bases separating them. Germline CDR1 is SNHLY and CDR2 is FYNNEI. This CDR3 spans 16 amino acids. CDR3 DNA sequence: TGTGCCAGCACTCCACCGGGACTGCACCCAGCAAGTGAGCAGTTCTTC. It translates to CASTPPGLHPASEQFF.

The DNA for the CDR3 is TGTGCCAGCAGCTCAGGACGGTCCTATGGCTACACCTTC. Encoded protein: CASSSGRSYGYTF. The chain uses TRBV13 and TRBJ1-2; D call uncertain. Per the germline V gene, CDR1 is PRHDT and CDR2 is FYEKMQ (reference sequence). V was trimmed by 4 bases and J by 4 bases, leaving 10 bases between them. The CDR3 length is 13 residues. The full variable domain, with the rest looked up from reference TRBV13 and TRBJ1-2, is AAGVIQSPRHLIKEKRETATLKCYPIPRHDTVYWYQQGPGQDPQFLISFYEKMQSDKGSIPDRFSAQQFSDYHSELNMSSLELGDSALYFCASSSGRSYGYTFGSGTRLTVV.

The genes are TRBV11-3 and TRBJ2-2, with 10 bases aligning to TRBD2. Germline lookup yields CDR1 SGHNT and CDR2 YENEEA. The CDR3 runs to 16 residues. The trim removed 4 bases at V and 1 base at J, leaving 3 bases unmatched. In nucleotides, the CDR3 is TGTGCCAGCAGCTCCCCTAGCGGGGGGAACACCGGGGAGCTGTTTTTT. As protein: CASSSPSGGNTGELFF.

This chain connects TRBV29-1 to TRBJ1-2; D remains unclear. The CDR3 totals 11 residues. Trimming left V 3 bases short and J 5 bases short, with 7 bases between. Per germline, CDR1 SQVTM and CDR2 ANQGSEA. The CDR3 DNA reads as TGCAGCGTTGAGCTGACTTATGGCTACACCTTC. It specifies CSVELTYGYTF.

This sequence joins TRBV1 and TRBJ1-1; the table calls TRBD1, which could not be checked here. TRBV1 is recorded as a pseudogene. CDR3 length equals 16 residues. The DNA for the CDR3 is TGCACCAGCAGCCAAGATTCCAGGGGCGCGGGTACTGAAGCTTTCTTT. Its protein product is CTSSQDSRGAGTEAFF.

This chain joins TRBV27 and TRBJ2-3; perhaps TRBD1 as D (5 bases). The germline V gene has CDR1 MNHEY and CDR2 SMNVEV (reference sequence). Trimming pared 10 bases from V and 4 bases from J, leaving 21 bases between. The length of the CDR3 is 15 residues. CDR3 nucleotide sequence: TGTGCCACCCTCGTCCGGCAGGGTAGGGCAGATACGCAGTATTTT. Its protein product is CATLVRQGRADTQYF.

This clone was seen just once. The CDR3 protein is CASSFNPTPSGGAGNEQFF. In DNA form, the CDR3 reads TGTGCCAGCAGCTTTAACCCGACACCTAGCGGGGGGGCAGGCAATGAGCAGTTCTTC. The chain carries TRBV7-8 and TRBJ2-1, with TRBD2 identical over 12 bases. V lost 3 bases to trimming and J lost 6 bases; unmatched junction nucleotides: 15. Germline loops: CDR1 SGHVS, CDR2 FQNEAQ. CDR3 size: 19 residues.

The chain employs TRBV9 and TRBJ2-7, with 7 bases that match TRBD1. Germline-derived CDR1 and CDR2 are SGDLS and YYNGEE. The J segment lost 1 base and the V segment lost 3 bases, leaving 4 bases of the junction unmatched. This CDR3 contains 14 residues. The CDR3: CASSAGGSSYEQYF. CDR3 coding DNA: TGTGCCAGCAGCGCAGGGGGTAGTTCCTACGAGCAGTACTTC. Full variable domain (outside the CDR3, taken from reference TRBV9 and TRBJ2-7): DSGVTQTPKHLITATGQRVTLRCSPRSGDLSVYWYQQSLDQGLQFLIQYYNGEERAKGNILERFSAQQFPDLHSELNLSSLELGDSALYFCASSAGGSSYEQYFGPGTRLTVT.